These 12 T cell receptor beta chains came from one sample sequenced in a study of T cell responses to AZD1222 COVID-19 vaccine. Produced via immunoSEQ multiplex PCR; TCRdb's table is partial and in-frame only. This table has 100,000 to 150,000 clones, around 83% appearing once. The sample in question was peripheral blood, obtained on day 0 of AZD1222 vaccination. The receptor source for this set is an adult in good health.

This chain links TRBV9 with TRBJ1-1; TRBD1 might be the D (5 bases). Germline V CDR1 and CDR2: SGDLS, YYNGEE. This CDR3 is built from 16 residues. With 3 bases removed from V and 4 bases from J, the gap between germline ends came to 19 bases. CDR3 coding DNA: TGTGCCAGCAGCGCGACCCAAAGGGACGTGGGCACTGAAGCTTTCTTT. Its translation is CASSATQRDVGTEAFF.

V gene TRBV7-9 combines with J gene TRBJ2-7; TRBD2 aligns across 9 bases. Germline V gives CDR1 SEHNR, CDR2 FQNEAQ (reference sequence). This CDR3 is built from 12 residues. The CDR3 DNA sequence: TGTGCCAGCAGCTTAATAGCGGGGGCCCCCCTTGTT. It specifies CASSLIAGAPLV.

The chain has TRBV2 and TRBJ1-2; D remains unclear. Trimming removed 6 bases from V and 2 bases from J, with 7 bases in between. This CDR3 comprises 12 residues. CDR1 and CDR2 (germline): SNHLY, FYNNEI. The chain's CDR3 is CASREINYGYTF. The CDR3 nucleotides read TGTGCCAGCAGGGAGATAAACTATGGCTACACCTTC. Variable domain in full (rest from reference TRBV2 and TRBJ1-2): EPEVTQTPSHQVTQMGQEVILRCVPISNHLYFYWYRQILGQKVEFLVSFYNNEISEKSEIFDDQFSVERPDGSNFTLKIRSTKLEDSAMYFCASREINYGYTFGSGTRLTVV.

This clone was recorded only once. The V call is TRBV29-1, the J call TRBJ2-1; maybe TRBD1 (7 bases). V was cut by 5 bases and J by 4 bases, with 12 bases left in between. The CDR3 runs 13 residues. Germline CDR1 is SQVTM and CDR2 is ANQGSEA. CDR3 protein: CSVQGGHYNEQFF. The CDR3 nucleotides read TGCAGCGTTCAGGGGGGACATTACAATGAGCAGTTCTTC.

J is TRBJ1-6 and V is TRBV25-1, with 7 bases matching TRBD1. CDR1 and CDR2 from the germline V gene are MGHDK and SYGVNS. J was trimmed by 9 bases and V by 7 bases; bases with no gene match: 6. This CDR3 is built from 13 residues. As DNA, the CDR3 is TGTGCCAGCAACGACAGGGAGGGTTCACCCCTCCACTTT. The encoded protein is CASNDREGSPLHF.

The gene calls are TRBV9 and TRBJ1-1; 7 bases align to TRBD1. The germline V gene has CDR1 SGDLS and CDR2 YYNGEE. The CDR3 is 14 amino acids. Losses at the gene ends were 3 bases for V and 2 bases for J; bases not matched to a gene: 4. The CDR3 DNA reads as TGTGCCAGCAGCGCCGGGACAGCCAACACTGAAGCTTTCTTT. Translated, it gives CASSAGTANTEAFF.

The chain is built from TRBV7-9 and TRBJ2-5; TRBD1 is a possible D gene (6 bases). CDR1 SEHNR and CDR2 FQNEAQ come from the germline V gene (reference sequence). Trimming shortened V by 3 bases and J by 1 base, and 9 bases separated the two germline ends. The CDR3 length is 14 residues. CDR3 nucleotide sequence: TGTGCCAGCAGCTTTGGGGGCAGCCAAGAGACCCAGTACTTC. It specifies CASSFGGSQETQYF.

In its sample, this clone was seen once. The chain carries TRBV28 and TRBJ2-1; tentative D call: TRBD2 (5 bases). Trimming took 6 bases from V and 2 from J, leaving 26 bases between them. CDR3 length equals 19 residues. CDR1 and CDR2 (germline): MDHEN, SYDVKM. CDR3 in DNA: TGTGCCAGCAGCACCCCAGCGAGGCGGATCAGCGGCCCCTACAATGAGCAGTTCTTC. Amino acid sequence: CASSTPARRISGPYNEQFF.

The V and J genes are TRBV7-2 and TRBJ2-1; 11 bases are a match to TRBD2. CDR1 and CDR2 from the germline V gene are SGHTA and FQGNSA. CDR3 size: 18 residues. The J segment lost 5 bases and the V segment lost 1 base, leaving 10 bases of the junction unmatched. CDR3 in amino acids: CASSLESTSGGLDNEQFF. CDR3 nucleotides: TGTGCCAGCAGCTTAGAGTCTACTAGCGGGGGCCTAGACAATGAGCAGTTCTTC.

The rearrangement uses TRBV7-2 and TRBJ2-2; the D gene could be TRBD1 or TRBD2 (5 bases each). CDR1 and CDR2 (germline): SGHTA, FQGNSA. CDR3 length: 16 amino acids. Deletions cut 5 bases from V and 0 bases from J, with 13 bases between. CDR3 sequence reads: CASSPFEGPNTGELFF. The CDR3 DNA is TGTGCCAGCAGCCCGTTCGAGGGGCCGAACACCGGGGAGCTGTTTTTT.

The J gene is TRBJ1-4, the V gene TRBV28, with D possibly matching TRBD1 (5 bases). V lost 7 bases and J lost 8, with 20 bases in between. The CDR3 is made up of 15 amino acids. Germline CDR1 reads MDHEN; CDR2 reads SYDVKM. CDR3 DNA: TGTGCCAGCAAAACTGGGGGGGAAAGTAGGGAAAAACTGTTTTTT. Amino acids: CASKTGGESREKLFF.

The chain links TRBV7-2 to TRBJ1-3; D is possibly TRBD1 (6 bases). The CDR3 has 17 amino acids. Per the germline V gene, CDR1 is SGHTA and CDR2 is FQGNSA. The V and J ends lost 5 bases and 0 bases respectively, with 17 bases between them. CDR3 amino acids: CASSPPAGTYSGNTIYF. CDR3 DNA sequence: TGTGCCAGCAGCCCCCCTGCCGGGACATACTCTGGAAACACCATATATTTT.